A selection of T cell receptor beta chains follows, all from one sample in a study of regulatory T cells in long-lasting Graves disease. One entry per CDR3 protein results from TCRdb running MiXCR on the multiplex PCR reads. In the table there are more than 350,000 distinct CDR3 sequences, 15% of which are singletons. Another study also made use of these data, one on T cells in Graves' hyperthyroidism and ophthalmopathy.

The sequenced sample was peripheral blood mononuclear cells (PBMCs), obtained at new diagnosis, from a patient treated with antithyroid drugs. The receptor set was obtained from a woman aged 30 to 39 with Graves disease. Each CDR3 is given with its conserved first and last residue. Each record gives: clone size, J gene, D gene, CDR3 length, V gene, CDR3 DNA, CDR3 protein. The D gene is left open where the match is weak. Clone size appears in some rows only: once, few, many, or a class for an expanded clone.

many | TRBJ2-1 | NA | 15 | TRBV11-2 | TGTGCCAGCAGCCCCTTGACAGCTCCCGTTAATGAGCAGTTCTTC | CASSPLTAPVNEQFF
NA | TRBJ2-1 | NA | 13 | TRBV7-8 | TGTGCCAGCAGCTTAGTGCCCAGCAATGAGCAGTTCTTC | CASSLVPSNEQFF
few | TRBJ1-1 | NA | 13 | TRBV13 | TGTGCCAGCAGCGCTACATCGAACACTGAAGCTTTCTTT | CASSATSNTEAFF
few | TRBJ1-3 | NA | 16 | TRBV5-1 | TGCGCCAGCAGCTTGTCGGGGGGCAACTCTGGAAACACCATATATTTT | CASSLSGGNSGNTIYF
few | TRBJ2-7 | NA | 14 | TRBV10-2 | TGCGCCAGCGGCGGGGACTTGAGCTCCTACGAGCAGTACTTC | CASGGDLSSYEQYF
few | TRBJ2-5 | NA | 19 | TRBV7-8 | TGTGCCAGCAGCCTATATCCGCCCTCTAACGGGAGTGTTCGAGAGACCCAGTACTTC | CASSLYPPSNGSVRETQYF
many | TRBJ2-1 | NA | 16 | TRBV2 | TGTGCCAGCAGTGAAGACCCCCGACTTCCGGGGGATGAGCAGTTCTTC | CASSEDPRLPGDEQFF
many | TRBJ1-1 | NA | 15 | TRBV28 | TGTGCCAGCAGTCCACCCCGGGGTTCAGGCACTGAAGCTTTCTTT | CASSPPRGSGTEAFF
many | TRBJ2-5 | NA | 13 | TRBV12-3/TRBV12-4 | TGTGCCAGCAGTTTATCCGGGTTAGAGACCCAGTACTTC | CASSLSGLETQYF
many | TRBJ2-7 | TRBD2 | 17 | TRBV28 | TGTGCCAGCAGTTTGACGGGACTAGCGGGATCCGATCTCGAGCAGTACTTC | CASSLTGLAGSDLEQYF
many | TRBJ2-1 | NA | 13 | TRBV10-3 | TGTGCCATCCTGCGTCCCCAATACAATGAGCAGTTCTTC | CAILRPQYNEQFF
many | TRBJ1-1 | NA | 15 | TRBV12-5 | TGTGCTAGTGGTGCCCCTAAAGTGAGTGACACTGAAGCTTTCTTT | CASGAPKVSDTEAFF
many | TRBJ1-4 | NA | 15 | TRBV18 | TGTGCCAGCTCACCACGAGAACAGGGAAGTGAAAAACTGTTTTTT | CASSPREQGSEKLFF
few | TRBJ1-5 | NA | 15 | TRBV6-2/TRBV6-3 | TGTGCCAGCAGCTCAGGGACGATCCGCAATCAGCCCCAGCATTTT | CASSSGTIRNQPQHF
many | TRBJ1-1 | NA | 14 | TRBV10-3 | TGTGCCATCACCCGGGACACTGTTAACACTGAAGCTTTCTTT | CAITRDTVNTEAFF
few | TRBJ2-1 | NA | 14 | TRBV14 | TGTGCCAGCAGCCCGGAATTCTCCTACAATGAGCAGTTCTTC | CASSPEFSYNEQFF
many | TRBJ2-3 | TRBD2 | 21 | TRBV7-9 | TGTGCCAGCAGCTTAGCGCGGTCGCTAGCGGGAGTCTTCGGGGGCACAGATACGCAGTATTTT | CASSLARSLAGVFGGTDTQYF
many | TRBJ2-1 | NA | 12 | TRBV30 | TGTGCCTGGAGTGTTACTAGCCATGAGCAGTTCTTC | CAWSVTSHEQFF
few | TRBJ2-1 | NA | 12 | TRBV10-3 | TGTGCCATCAGTGAATCGGATTACGAGCAGTTCTTC | CAISESDYEQFF
many | TRBJ1-1 | NA | 13 | TRBV2 | TGTGCCAGCAGTGAAGAGGGGTCCACTGAAGCTTTCTTT | CASSEEGSTEAFF
NA | TRBJ2-1 | TRBD2 | 17 | TRBV15 | TGTGCCACCAGCAGAGATTTGGGGGGACTAGCGGGAGTTGAGCAGTTCTTC | CATSRDLGGLAGVEQFF
once | TRBJ2-5 | NA | 14 | TRBV19 | TGTGCCAGTAGCTCACAGGGTTCCGGGGAGACCCAGTACTTC | CASSSQGSGETQYF
few | TRBJ2-1 | TRBD2 | 20 | TRBV11-3 | TGTGCCAGCAGCTTAGAGGGGACTAGCGGGAGATTCCTCTCCTACAATGAGCAGTTCTTC | CASSLEGTSGRFLSYNEQFF
NA | TRBJ2-7 | NA | 13 | TRBV6-1 | TGTGCCAGCAGTGGGAGGGGGCCCTACGAGCAGTACTTC | CASSGRGPYEQYF
NA | TRBJ2-7 | NA | 14 | TRBV19 | TGTGCCAGTAGTATGGAAGAAGTCCCCTACGAGCAGTACTTC | CASSMEEVPYEQYF
once | TRBJ1-2 | NA | 14 | TRBV9 | TGTGCCAGCAGGGACAGTCGGACTAACTATGGCTACACCTTC | CASRDSRTNYGYTF
NA | TRBJ1-6 | TRBD1 | 15 | TRBV7-3 | TGTGCCAGCAGCCGGACAGGGGGGAATAATTCACCCCTCCACTTT | CASSRTGGNNSPLHF
many | TRBJ2-3 | NA | 13 | TRBV10-1 | TGCGCCAGCTCCCTTCTGAGCACAGATACGCAGTATTTT | CASSLLSTDTQYF
many | TRBJ2-2 | TRBD2 | 15 | TRBV11-2 | TGTGCCAGCAGCTTAGGCGGGAGTATCACCGGGGAGCTGTTTTTT | CASSLGGSITGELFF
many | TRBJ2-1 | NA | 15 | TRBV3-1 | TGTGCCAGCAGCCCCACGGGGCAGACGCTCAATGAGCAGTTCTTC | CASSPTGQTLNEQFF
NA | TRBJ2-2 | TRBD2 | 16 | TRBV7-9 | TGTGCCAGCAGAGAGAACAGCGGGGCCAACACCGGGGAGCTGTTTTTT | CASRENSGANTGELFF
few | TRBJ1-6 | TRBD1 | 15 | TRBV27 | TGTGCCAGCAGTTTGGGACCAGGGGGCGCTTCACCCCTCCACTTT | CASSLGPGGASPLHF
NA | TRBJ2-2 | NA | 15 | TRBV6-9 | TGTGCCAGCAGTTATAGGGGGAGGGTAACCGGGGAGCTGTTTTTT | CASSYRGRVTGELFF
many | TRBJ1-5 | NA | 14 | TRBV30 | TGTGCCTGGAGGCCAAGGGTTAGCAATCAGCCCCAGCATTTT | CAWRPRVSNQPQHF
many | TRBJ2-1 | TRBD2 | 18 | TRBV7-2 | TGTGCCAGCAGCTTAGTCGGACTAGCGGGCTGGCCCTACAATGAGCAGTTCTTC | CASSLVGLAGWPYNEQFF
NA | TRBJ2-2 | NA | 15 | TRBV20-1 | TGCAGTGCCAGGATGTGGGGGGCCCCCACCGGGGAGCTGTTTTTT | CSARMWGAPTGELFF
NA | TRBJ2-6 | NA | 17 | TRBV10-3 | TGTGCCATCAGTGAGTCGTGGGTGAGCTCTGGGGCCAACGTCCTGACTTTC | CAISESWVSSGANVLTF
few | TRBJ2-1 | TRBD1 | 15 | TRBV6-5 | TGTGCCAGCAGTTACGTGGCAGGGGGATACAATGAGCAGTTCTTC | CASSYVAGGYNEQFF
NA | TRBJ1-1 | NA | 12 | TRBV2 | TGTGCCAGCAGTGAAGTGGGCGTTGAAGCTTTCTTT | CASSEVGVEAFF
many | TRBJ2-5 | TRBD2 | 16 | TRBV5-5 | TGTGCCAGCAGCGGTACTAGCGGGATCTCCCGGGAGACCCAGTACTTC | CASSGTSGISRETQYF
many | TRBJ2-7 | NA | 12 | TRBV3-1 | TGTGCCAGCAGCCAAACCAGCTACGAGCAGTACTTC | CASSQTSYEQYF
NA | TRBJ1-5 | TRBD1 | 15 | TRBV27 | TGTGCCAGCAGAACCTCCGGGACAGGTAATCAGCCCCAGCATTTT | CASRTSGTGNQPQHF
many | TRBJ2-3 | NA | 13 | TRBV6-1 | TGTGCCAGCAATCCGACCGGAACAGATACGCAGTATTTT | CASNPTGTDTQYF
many | TRBJ1-3 | NA | 18 | TRBV28 | TGTGCCAGCAGTGGTACTCAGTGGAGGGCCAACTCTGGAAACACCATATATTTT | CASSGTQWRANSGNTIYF
many | TRBJ2-5 | TRBD2 | 13 | TRBV20-1 | TGCAGTGCGGTGACTAGCGGGATTGAGACCCAGTACTTC | CSAVTSGIETQYF
many | TRBJ2-2 | TRBD1 | 14 | TRBV12-3/TRBV12-4 | TGTGCCAGCAGCTTAACAGGGGTCACCGGGGAGCTGTTTTTT | CASSLTGVTGELFF
many | TRBJ2-3 | NA | 15 | TRBV6-2/TRBV6-3 | TGTGCCAGCAGTTACTCGGCGCCGGTCACAGATACGCAGTATTTT | CASSYSAPVTDTQYF
few | TRBJ1-1 | NA | 13 | TRBV29-1 | TGCAGCGTTCGACTAGGGGAAAACACTGAAGCTTTCTTT | CSVRLGENTEAFF